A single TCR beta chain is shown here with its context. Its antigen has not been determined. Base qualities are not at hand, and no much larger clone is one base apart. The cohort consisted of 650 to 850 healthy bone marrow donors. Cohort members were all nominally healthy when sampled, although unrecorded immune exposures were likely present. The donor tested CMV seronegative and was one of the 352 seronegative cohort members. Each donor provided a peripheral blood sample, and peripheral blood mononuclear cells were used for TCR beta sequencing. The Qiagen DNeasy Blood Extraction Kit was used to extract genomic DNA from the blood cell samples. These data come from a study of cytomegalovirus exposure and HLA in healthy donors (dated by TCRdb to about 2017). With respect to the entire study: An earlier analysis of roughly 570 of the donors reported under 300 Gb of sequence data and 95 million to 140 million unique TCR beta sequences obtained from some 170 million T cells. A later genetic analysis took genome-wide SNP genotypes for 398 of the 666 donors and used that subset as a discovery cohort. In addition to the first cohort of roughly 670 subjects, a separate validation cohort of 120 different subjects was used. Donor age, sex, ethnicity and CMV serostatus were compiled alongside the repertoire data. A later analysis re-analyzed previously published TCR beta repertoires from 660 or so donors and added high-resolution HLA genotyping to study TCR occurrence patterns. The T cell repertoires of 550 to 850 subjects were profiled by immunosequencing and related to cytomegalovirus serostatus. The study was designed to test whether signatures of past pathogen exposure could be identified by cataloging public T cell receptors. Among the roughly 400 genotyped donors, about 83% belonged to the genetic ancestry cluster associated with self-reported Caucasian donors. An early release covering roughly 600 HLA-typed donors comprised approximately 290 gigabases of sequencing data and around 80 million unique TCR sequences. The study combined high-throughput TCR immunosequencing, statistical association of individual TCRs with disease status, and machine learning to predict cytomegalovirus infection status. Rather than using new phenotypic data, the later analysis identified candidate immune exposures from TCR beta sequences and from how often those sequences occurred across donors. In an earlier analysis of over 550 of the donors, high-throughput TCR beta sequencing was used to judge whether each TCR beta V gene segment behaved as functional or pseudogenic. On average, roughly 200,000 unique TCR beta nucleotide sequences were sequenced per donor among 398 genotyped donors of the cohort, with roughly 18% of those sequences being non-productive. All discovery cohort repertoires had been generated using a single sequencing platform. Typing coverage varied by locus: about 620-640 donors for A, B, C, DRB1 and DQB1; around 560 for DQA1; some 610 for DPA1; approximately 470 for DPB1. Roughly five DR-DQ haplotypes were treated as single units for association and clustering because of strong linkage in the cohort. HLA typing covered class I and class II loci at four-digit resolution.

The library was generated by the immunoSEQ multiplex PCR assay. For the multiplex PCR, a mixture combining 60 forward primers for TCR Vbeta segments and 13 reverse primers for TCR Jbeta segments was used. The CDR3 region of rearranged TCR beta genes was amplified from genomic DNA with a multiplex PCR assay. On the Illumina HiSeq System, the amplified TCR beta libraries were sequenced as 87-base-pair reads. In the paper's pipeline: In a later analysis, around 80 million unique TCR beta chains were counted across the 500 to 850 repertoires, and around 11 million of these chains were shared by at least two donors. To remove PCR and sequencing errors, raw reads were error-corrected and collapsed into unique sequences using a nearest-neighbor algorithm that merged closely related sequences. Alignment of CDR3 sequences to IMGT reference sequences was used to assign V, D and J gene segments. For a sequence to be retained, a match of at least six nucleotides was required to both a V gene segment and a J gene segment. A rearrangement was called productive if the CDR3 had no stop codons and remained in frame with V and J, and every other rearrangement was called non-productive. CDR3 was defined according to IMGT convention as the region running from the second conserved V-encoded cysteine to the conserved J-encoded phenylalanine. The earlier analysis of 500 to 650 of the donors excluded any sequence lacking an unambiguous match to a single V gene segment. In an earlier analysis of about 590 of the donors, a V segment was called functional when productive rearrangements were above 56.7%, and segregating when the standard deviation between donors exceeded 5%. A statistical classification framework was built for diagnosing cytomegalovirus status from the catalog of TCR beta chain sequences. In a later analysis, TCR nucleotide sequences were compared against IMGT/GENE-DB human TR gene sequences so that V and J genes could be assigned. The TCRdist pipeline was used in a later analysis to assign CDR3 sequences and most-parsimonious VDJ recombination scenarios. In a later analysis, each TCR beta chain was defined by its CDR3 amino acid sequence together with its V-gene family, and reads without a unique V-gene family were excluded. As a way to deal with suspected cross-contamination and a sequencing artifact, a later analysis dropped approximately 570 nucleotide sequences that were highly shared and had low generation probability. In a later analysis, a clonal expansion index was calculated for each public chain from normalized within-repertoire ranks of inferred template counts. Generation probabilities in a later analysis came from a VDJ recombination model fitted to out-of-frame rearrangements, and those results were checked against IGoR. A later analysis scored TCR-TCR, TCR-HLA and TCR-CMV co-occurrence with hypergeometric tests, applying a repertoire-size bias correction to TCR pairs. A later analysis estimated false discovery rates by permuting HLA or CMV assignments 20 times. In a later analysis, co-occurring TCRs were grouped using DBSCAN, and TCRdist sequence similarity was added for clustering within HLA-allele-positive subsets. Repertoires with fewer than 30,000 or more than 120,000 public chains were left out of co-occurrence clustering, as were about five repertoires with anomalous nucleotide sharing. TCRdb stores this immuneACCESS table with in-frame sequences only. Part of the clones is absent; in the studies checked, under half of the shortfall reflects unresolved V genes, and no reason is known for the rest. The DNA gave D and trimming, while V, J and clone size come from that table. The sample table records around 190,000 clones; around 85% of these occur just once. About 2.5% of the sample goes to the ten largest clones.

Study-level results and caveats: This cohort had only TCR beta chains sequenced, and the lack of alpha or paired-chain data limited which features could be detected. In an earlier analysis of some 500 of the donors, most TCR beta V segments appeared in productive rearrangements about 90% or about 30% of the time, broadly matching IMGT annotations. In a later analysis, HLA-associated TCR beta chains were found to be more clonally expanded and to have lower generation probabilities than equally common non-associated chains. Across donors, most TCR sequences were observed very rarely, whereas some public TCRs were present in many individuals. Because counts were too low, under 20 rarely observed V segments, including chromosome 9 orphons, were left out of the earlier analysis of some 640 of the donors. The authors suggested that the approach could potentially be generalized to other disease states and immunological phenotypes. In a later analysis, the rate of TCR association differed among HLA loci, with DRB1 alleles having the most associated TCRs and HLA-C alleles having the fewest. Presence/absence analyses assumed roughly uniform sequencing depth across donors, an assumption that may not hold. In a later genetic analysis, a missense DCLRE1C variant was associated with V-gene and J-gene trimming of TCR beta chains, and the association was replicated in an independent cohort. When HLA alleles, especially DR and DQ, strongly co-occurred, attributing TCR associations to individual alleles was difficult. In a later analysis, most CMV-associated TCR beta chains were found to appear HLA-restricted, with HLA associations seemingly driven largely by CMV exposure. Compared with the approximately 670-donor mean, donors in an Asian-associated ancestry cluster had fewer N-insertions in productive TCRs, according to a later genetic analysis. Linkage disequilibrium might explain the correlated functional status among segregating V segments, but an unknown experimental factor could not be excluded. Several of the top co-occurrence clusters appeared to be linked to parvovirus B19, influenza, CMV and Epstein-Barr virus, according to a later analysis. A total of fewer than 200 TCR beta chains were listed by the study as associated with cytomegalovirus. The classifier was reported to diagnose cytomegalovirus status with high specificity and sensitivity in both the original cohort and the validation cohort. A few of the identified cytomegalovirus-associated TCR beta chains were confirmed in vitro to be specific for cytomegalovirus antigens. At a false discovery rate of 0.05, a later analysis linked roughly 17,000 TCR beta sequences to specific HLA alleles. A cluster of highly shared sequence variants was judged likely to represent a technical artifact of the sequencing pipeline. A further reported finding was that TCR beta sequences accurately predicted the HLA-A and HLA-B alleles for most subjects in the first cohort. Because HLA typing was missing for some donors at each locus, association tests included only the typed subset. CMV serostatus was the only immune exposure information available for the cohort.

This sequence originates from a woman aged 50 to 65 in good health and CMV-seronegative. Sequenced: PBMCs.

At the DNA level, the sequence is TGTGCCAGCAGCTTGGCGCCTAGCGCAGATACGCAGTATTTT. This is translated as CASSLAPSADTQYF. In this chain, TRBV5-4 is recombined with TRBJ2-3; a tentative D match to TRBD2 spans 6 bases. Including the terminal cysteine and phenylalanine, the CDR3 comprises 14 residues. Only the CDR3 region is kept as DNA, spanning 42 bases read in frame from base 1. Trimming takes 0 bases from V and 4 bases from J, and the germline ends sit 9 bases apart. Reading the germline V gene (reference sequence) gives CDR1 SGHNT and CDR2 YYREEE.